The clone carrying this TCR beta chain was seen repeatedly, ten times or more. A modified ARM-PCR protocol with three rounds of nested PCR amplified TCRbeta. One entry per CDR3 protein results from TCRdb running MiXCR on the multiplex PCR reads. The data contain approximately 53,000 distinct CDR3 sequences, around two thirds of them singletons. The template was RNA from unsorted bulk tissue. More than 3 cm separated this lung sample from the edge of the tumor. Germline V gene lookup returns CDR1 KGHDR and CDR2 SFDVKD. V lost 5 bases, J lost 3 bases, and 10 bases stayed unmatched. The CDR3 is 17 amino acids. The entry originates in a study of tumor and adjacent non-tumor tissue in lung cancer.

Sequenced: distant non-tumor lung tissue. The sequence was collected from a woman aged 55-69 years with non-small cell lung cancer. This chain connects TRBV24-1 to TRBJ1-4; 8 nucleotides align to TRBD1. The CDR3 region has the DNA TGTGCCACCAGTGCTCCTGGACAGGGTGCAGCTAATGAAAAACTGTTTTTT. Translating it yields CATSAPGQGAANEKLFF.